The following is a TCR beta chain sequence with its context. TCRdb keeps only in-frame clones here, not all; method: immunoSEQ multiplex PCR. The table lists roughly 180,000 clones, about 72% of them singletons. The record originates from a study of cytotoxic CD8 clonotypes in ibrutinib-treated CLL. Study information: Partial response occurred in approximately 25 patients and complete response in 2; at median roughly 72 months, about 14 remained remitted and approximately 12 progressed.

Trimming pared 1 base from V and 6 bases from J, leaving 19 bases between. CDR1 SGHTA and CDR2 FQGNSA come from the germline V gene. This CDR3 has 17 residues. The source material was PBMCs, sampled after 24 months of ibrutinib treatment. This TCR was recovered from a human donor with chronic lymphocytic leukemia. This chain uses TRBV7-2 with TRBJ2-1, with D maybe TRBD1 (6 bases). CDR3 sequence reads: CASSLVTHRVLSNEQFF. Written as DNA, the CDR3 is TGTGCCAGCAGCTTAGTGACCCACAGGGTATTGAGCAATGAGCAGTTCTTC.